Shown below are 6 T cell receptor beta chains from a single sample sequenced in a study of T cell responses to AZD1222 COVID-19 vaccine. Generated by immunoSEQ multiplex PCR, the TCRdb table keeps only in-frame clones and is missing some. Of some 120,000 clones listed, about 85% are singletons. This sample comprised peripheral blood, obtained on day 0 of AZD1222 vaccination. The receptor set was obtained from an adult in good health.

J is TRBJ1-5 and V is TRBV10-3; tentative D call: TRBD1 (6 bases). Germline V gives CDR1 ENHRY, CDR2 SYGVKD. This CDR3 comprises 12 residues. Trimming removed 10 bases from V and 3 bases from J, with 10 bases in between. The CDR3 sequence is CATRQVNQPQHF. The CDR3 nucleotides are TGTGCCACACGACAGGTCAATCAGCCCCAGCATTTT.

This clone has a single count. The rearrangement uses TRBV5-6 and TRBJ1-5, with a tentative D call TRBD1 (5 bases). Germline values: CDR1 SGHDT, CDR2 YYEEEE. The CDR3 covers 15 residues. Trimming removed 2 bases at V and 7 bases at J, with 16 bases between. CDR3 in DNA: TGTGCCAGCAGCTTCGCCTCCCTAGGGGACCAGCCCCAGCATTTT. Translation gives CASSFASLGDQPQHF. The whole variable domain, remainder taken from reference TRBV5-6 and TRBJ1-5, is DAGVTQSPTHLIKTRGQQVTLRCSPKSGHDTVSWYQQALGQGPQFIFQYYEEEERQRGNFPDRFSGHQFPNYSSELNVNALLLGDSALYLCASSFASLGDQPQHFGDGTRLSIL.

The DNA for the CDR3 is TGTGCCAGCAGCGCCCCCTTACGAGCGGGGGCCTCTCAGTGGACCGGGGAGCTGTTTTTT. It specifies CASSAPLRAGASQWTGELFF. This chain joins TRBV9 and TRBJ2-2; the match to TRBD2 covers 8 bases. Germline V gene data show CDR1 as SGDLS and CDR2 as YYNGEE. The V segment lost 3 bases and the J segment 5 bases; nucleotides outside the gene matches: 21. The CDR3 consists of 20 residues.

This clone was seen only once. The rearrangement joins TRBV19 to TRBJ1-1, with a weak D call TRBD1 (5 bases). Germline V gene sequence: CDR1 LNHDA, CDR2 SQIVND (reference sequence). This CDR3 is built from 13 residues. The ends were cut back, 4 bases at V and 2 bases at J, with 8 bases in the middle. CDR3 loop: CASSKQVNTEAFF. CDR3 coding DNA: TGTGCCAGTAGTAAACAGGTAAACACTGAAGCTTTCTTT.

This clone was counted between two and nine times. V usage is TRBV28 and J usage is TRBJ1-5, with TRBD1 identical over 8 bases. Germline lookup yields CDR1 MDHEN and CDR2 SYDVKM. Trimming at V came to 2 bases and at J to 0 bases, leaving 0 bases not matched to a gene. CDR3 length: 15 amino acids. The CDR3 is CASSLQGASNQPQHF. CDR3 sequence (DNA): TGTGCCAGCAGTTTACAGGGGGCTAGCAATCAGCCCCAGCATTTT.

This clone occurred once. This chain uses TRBV19 with TRBJ1-6, with 8 bases fitting TRBD1. Per germline, CDR1 LNHDA and CDR2 SQIVND (reference sequence). V was clipped by 7 bases and J by 7 bases; unmatched bases: 9. The CDR3 covers 15 residues. The CDR3 DNA is TGTGCCAGTACCGATGGGGGACAGGAGAATTCACCCCTCCACTTT. Translating it yields CASTDGGQENSPLHF.